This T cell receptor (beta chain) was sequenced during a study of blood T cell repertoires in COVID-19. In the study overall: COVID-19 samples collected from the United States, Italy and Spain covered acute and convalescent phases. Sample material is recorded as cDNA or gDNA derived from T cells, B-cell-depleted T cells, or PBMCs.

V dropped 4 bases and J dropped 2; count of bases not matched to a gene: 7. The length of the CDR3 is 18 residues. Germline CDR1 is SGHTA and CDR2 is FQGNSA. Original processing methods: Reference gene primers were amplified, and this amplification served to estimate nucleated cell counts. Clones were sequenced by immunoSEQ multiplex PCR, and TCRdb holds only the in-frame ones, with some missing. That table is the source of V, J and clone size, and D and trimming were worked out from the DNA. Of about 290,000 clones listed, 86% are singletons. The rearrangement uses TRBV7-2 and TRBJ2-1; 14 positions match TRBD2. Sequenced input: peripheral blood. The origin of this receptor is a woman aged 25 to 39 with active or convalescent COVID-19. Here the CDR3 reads CASSSGTSGGAPYNEQFF. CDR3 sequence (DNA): TGTGCCAGCAGCTCGGGGACTAGCGGGGGTGCCCCCTACAATGAGCAGTTCTTC.